The 2 T cell receptor beta chains reported below all come from one sample, sequenced in a study of blood T cell repertoires in COVID-19. This table comes from immunoSEQ multiplex PCR, and its TCRdb copy is limited to in-frame clones, with some not included. The profile shows fewer than 200,000 clones, approximately 80% of them singletons. Material: peripheral blood. These receptors all stem from a human donor in a cohort sampled during active COVID-19.

The chain links TRBV24-1 to TRBJ2-1; no firm D call. Trimming took 4 bases from V and 4 from J, leaving 13 bases between them. CDR1 and CDR2 (germline): KGHDR, SFDVKD. The CDR3 consists of 15 residues. This CDR3 is CATSDSETIYNEQFF. The CDR3 coding sequence is TGTGCCACCAGTGACTCCGAGACAATTTACAATGAGCAGTTCTTC.

The chain recombines TRBV7-2 with TRBJ2-2; 8 nucleotides match TRBD2. CDR1 is SGHTA and CDR2 is FQGNSA in the germline V gene. The CDR3 is 15 amino acids. V trimming: 11 bases; J trimming: 0 bases; junction bases outside the gene matches: 8. The CDR3 protein is CAPEGTRPNTGELFF. The CDR3 DNA reads as TGTGCCCCGGAAGGGACTAGACCGAACACCGGGGAGCTGTTTTTT.